This TCR beta chain was found in a study of breast tumors, draining lymph nodes, adjacent tissues (dated by TCRdb to 2016 to 2018). At the level of the whole study: In breast cancer patients, the study compared the TCR beta repertoires of tumor, adjacent nontumor tissue and axillary lymph nodes. In human breast cancer, the study set out to assess how tumor, surrounding tissue and draining lymph node repertoires relate to one another and whether T cells might be exchanged between them. The paper as a whole reports these results and caveats: The study presented the conclusion that tumor T cells originate in lymph nodes as consistent with a hypothesis, not as something directly demonstrated. Tumor and nontumor tissue repertoires were significantly more similar in luminal-like than in basal-like breast cancer. The data were considered consistent with most tumor T cells being derived from the lymph node and subsequently expanding within tumor tissue. Tumor T-cell repertoires showed less diversity than lymph node repertoires and more diversity than nontumor tissue repertoires, and tumor T-cell repertoires showed preferential V and J gene usage.

The CDR3 sequence holds 15 residues, the cysteine and phenylalanine included. Only CDR3 DNA remains: 45 bases, in frame from the first base. Germline trimming amounts to 3 bases on V and 5 bases on J, with 10 as the count of junction bases outside the gene matches. CDR1 and CDR2, looked up from the germline V gene, are SGDLS and YYNGEE. The lymph node samples were taken from the axillary draining lymph nodes of breast cancer patients. To note about this clonotype: Its antigen is not yet known. No base qualities exist here, and no much larger clone lies one base off it.

This sample was sequenced with an Illumina HiSeq 2000. Multiplex PCR amplification was used to generate the TCR beta chain libraries. The amplified TCR beta chain products were analyzed by high-throughput sequencing. TCRdb trimmed the raw reads at Q25, called clones with MiXCR and kept productive beta chains. Rows are unified per CDR3 protein, each entry keeping the most common DNA and genes. Recorded for this sample are about 110,000 distinct CDR3 sequences; roughly 33% of them occurred a single time. The ten largest make up 5.5% to 7% of the sample. The receptor's source is a female donor with breast cancer. Some clones in this sample may be carry-over from other donors' samples. The chain links TRBV9 with TRBJ1-1; the central 7 bases match TRBD1. The specimen was axillary lymph node tissue. The CDR3 reads as follows: CASSARQGGKTEAFF. Here is the DNA: TGTGCCAGCAGCGCAAGACAGGGTGGAAAGACTGAAGCTTTCTTT.